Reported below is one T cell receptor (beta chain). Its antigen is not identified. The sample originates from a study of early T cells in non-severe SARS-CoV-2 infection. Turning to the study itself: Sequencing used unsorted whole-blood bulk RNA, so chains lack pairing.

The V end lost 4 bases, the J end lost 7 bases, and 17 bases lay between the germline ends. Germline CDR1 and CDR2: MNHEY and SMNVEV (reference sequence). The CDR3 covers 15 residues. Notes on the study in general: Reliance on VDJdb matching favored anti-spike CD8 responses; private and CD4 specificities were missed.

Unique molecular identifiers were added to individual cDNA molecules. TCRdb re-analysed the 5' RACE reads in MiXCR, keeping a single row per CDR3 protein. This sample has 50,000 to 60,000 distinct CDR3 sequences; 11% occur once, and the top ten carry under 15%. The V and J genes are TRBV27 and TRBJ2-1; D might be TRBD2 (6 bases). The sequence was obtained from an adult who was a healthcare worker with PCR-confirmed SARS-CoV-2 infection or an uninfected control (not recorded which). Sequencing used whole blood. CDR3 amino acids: CASSSPAGRTNEQFF. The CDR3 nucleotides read TGTGCCAGCAGTTCGCCCGCGGGACGCACTAATGAGCAGTTCTTC.